The rows below give T cell receptor beta chains drawn from one sample of a study of blood T cell repertoires in COVID-19. The assay was immunoSEQ multiplex PCR, and TCRdb's table has in-frame clones only and misses some. The sample lists 150,000 to 200,000 clones, 80% to 90% occurring once. The source material was peripheral blood. These receptors were collected from a woman aged 80 or older with acute or convalescent COVID-19. Both conserved end residues are part of each CDR3. Fields, in order: J gene, V gene, CDR3 protein.

TRBJ2-7 TRBV5-1 CASRTAQGDEQYF
TRBJ2-1 TRBV9 CASSVLELAVTYNEQFF
TRBJ1-3 TRBV7-2 CASSEGQTGNTIYF
TRBJ1-1 TRBV3-1/TRBV3-2 CASSQVAAVEAFF
TRBJ2-4 TRBV28 CASTVRSLAKNIQYF
TRBJ2-1 TRBV18 CASSPIAGGRNEQFF
TRBJ1-3 TRBV18 CASSPGQDANTIYF
TRBJ2-6 TRBV15 CATSPPRGGAGANVLTF
TRBJ2-7 TRBV11-2 CASSLNAGGPYEQYF
TRBJ2-7 TRBV19 CASSQTSAYEQYF
TRBJ2-7 TRBV25-1 CASSEFGYRVLDYEQYF
TRBJ1-2 TRBV16 CASSQWVGQDSF
TRBJ1-3 TRBV28 CASSSGGADTGNTIYF
TRBJ2-3 TRBV19 CASSAGEVADTQYF
TRBJ2-3 TRBV4-1 CASSQRLASTDTQYF
TRBJ1-1 TRBV6-5 CASIGVNTEAFF
TRBJ2-1 TRBV29-1 CSVGRYNEQFF
TRBJ2-7 TRBV5-4 CASSFDLAGAYEQYF
TRBJ1-2 TRBV15 CATSRDLTGSYGYTF
TRBJ1-4 TRBV9 CASSVGGWGEKLFF
TRBJ2-7 TRBV6-5 CASSYGFRDREYEQYF
TRBJ1-4 TRBV7-2 CASTAGGGYNEKLFF
TRBJ1-5 TRBV6-5 CASRRTYNQPQHF
TRBJ2-5 TRBV28 CASRLAGSGQETQYF